The rows below give T cell receptor beta chains drawn from one sample of a study of blood T cell repertoires in COVID-19. The data were produced by immunoSEQ multiplex PCR, yet TCRdb's version contains in-frame clones alone and is incomplete. Among more than 300,000 clones listed, 92% were seen once. The sequenced sample was PBMCs or T cells enriched from blood (not recorded which). These receptors all come from a woman between 25 and 40 years old who had recovered from COVID-19. The CDR3 runs from the conserved cysteine through the conserved F or W. D genes are given only for firm matches. The size field is filled for only some rows; it gives once, few, many or a size class.

TRBJ1-5 | . | TRBD1 | TRBV24-1 | TGTGCCACCAGTCAAAACCCGGGACAGAGCTCCAATCAGCCCCAGCATTTT | CATSQNPGQSSNQPQHF
TRBJ1-2 | . | . | TRBV12-5 | TGTGCTAGTGGTTTGGTAGTGGACTCCACGACGGGGTATGGCTACACCTTC | CASGLVVDSTTGYGYTF
TRBJ1-5 | . | TRBD1 | TRBV5-8 | TGTGCCACAAGTCCAGGGGGATATAGCAATCAGCCCCAGCATTTT | CATSPGGYSNQPQHF
TRBJ2-1 | . | TRBD2 | TRBV6-4 | TGTGCCAGCAGTGACCAAGCGGGGGGGCTTGAGCAGTTCTTC | CASSDQAGGLEQFF
TRBJ2-5 | . | TRBD2 | TRBV7-2 | TGTGCCAGCACCGGACTAGTTCTTCGGCTAGAGACCCAGTACTTC | CASTGLVLRLETQYF
TRBJ1-3 | once | TRBD1 | TRBV19 | TGTGCCAGTAATACAGGGGGCGCGACGGGAAACACCATATATTTT | CASNTGGATGNTIYF
TRBJ1-1 | . | . | TRBV7-9 | TGTGCCAGCAGCTTAGGAGATCTCACTGAAGCTTTCTTT | CASSLGDLTEAFF
TRBJ2-1 | . | . | TRBV7-9 | TGTGCCAGCAGCACCCGATGGAGCAACAATGAGCAGTTCTTC | CASSTRWSNNEQFF
TRBJ1-1 | once | . | TRBV19 | TGTGCCAGTAGTATAAATGCAGTGAACACTGAAGCTTTCTTT | CASSINAVNTEAFF
TRBJ1-2 | . | TRBD1 | TRBV19 | TGTGCCAGTAGGCGACAGGGGGGGACCTATGGCTACACCTTC | CASRRQGGTYGYTF
TRBJ1-2 | . | TRBD1 | TRBV19 | TGTGCCAGTAGTATGGACAGGGGGCTCGGTGGCTACACCTTC | CASSMDRGLGGYTF
TRBJ2-1 | . | . | TRBV7-3 | TGTGCCAGCAGCTTAGTCGCTAGCTCCTACAATGAGCAGTTCTTC | CASSLVASSYNEQFF
TRBJ2-7 | once | TRBD2 | TRBV5-1 | TGCGCCAGCAGCTTGGTTCCTAGCGGGTCCTCCTACGAGCAGTACTTC | CASSLVPSGSSYEQYF
TRBJ2-1 | . | . | TRBV7-9 | TGTGCCAGCAGCTTAAATATGGCGGGCAGCTCCTACAATGAGCAGTTCTTC | CASSLNMAGSSYNEQFF
TRBJ2-6 | . | . | TRBV7-9 | TGTGCCAGCAGCTCAGGACAGAGCTCTGGGGCCAACGTCCTGACTTTC | CASSSGQSSGANVLTF
TRBJ1-1 | . | . | TRBV2 | TGTGCCAGCAGTTGGGCTGAGAACACTGAAGCTTTCTTT | CASSWAENTEAFF
TRBJ1-5 | few | . | TRBV7-2 | TGTGCCAGCAGCTCGACAAGAGATCAGCCCCAGCATTTT | CASSSTRDQPQHF
TRBJ1-2 | . | . | TRBV6-1 | TGTGCCAGCAGTGAAGTGGGAGGGGGGGTCTATGGCTACACCTTC | CASSEVGGGVYGYTF
TRBJ1-4 | . | . | TRBV27 | TGTGCCAGCAGTCGGAACAGGGTGAGGGATGAAAAACTGTTTTTT | CASSRNRVRDEKLFF
TRBJ2-4 | . | TRBD1 | TRBV11-1 | TGTGCCAGCAGCCCCAAACATCGACAGGGTTCATACTTC | CASSPKHRQGSYF
TRBJ2-1 | . | TRBD2 | TRBV7-2 | TGTGCCAGCAGCCCTTGGGCTAGCGGGATCGCCTATGAGCAGTTCTTC | CASSPWASGIAYEQFF
TRBJ2-3 | . | . | TRBV27 | TGTGCCAGCAGTCCCCTAGGCACAGATACGCAGTATTTT | CASSPLGTDTQYF
TRBJ2-1 | . | TRBD2 | TRBV24-1 | TGTGCCACCAGTGACTCTAGCGGGAGGGTAGGCAATGAGCAGTTCTTC | CATSDSSGRVGNEQFF
TRBJ1-6 | once | . | TRBV5-8 | TGTGCCAGCAGCTTGGAAAGGTGGACATCGGACAATTCACCCCTCCACTTT | CASSLERWTSDNSPLHF
TRBJ2-6 | . | TRBD2 | TRBV4-1 | TGCGCCAGCAGCCAAGCGGGGGGGCCCTCTGGGGCCAACGTCCTGACTTTC | CASSQAGGPSGANVLTF
TRBJ1-1 | . | . | TRBV15 | TGTGCCACCAGCAAAAACTGGGGCTCGGACACTGAAGCTTTCTTT | CATSKNWGSDTEAFF
TRBJ1-1 | . | . | TRBV28 | TGTGCCAGCACCAAAGCCGGGAAGTGGGAAGCTTTCTTT | CASTKAGKWEAFF
TRBJ2-1 | . | TRBD2 | TRBV27 | TGTGCCAGCAGTTCCACCGGGACTAGCGTGACTGAGCAGTTCTTC | CASSSTGTSVTEQFF
TRBJ1-2 | few | . | TRBV27 | TGTGCCAGCAGTTCCCCGTCTGGAGGCGGCTACACCTTC | CASSSPSGGGYTF
TRBJ2-1 | . | TRBD1 | TRBV28 | TGTGCCAGCAGTTTAATTAATTCGAGACAGGGTTACAATGAGCAGTTCTTC | CASSLINSRQGYNEQFF
TRBJ1-1 | . | . | TRBV11-3 | TGTGCCAGCAGCTTGCGACAGAACACTGAAGCTTTCTTT | CASSLRQNTEAFF
TRBJ2-1 | . | TRBD2 | TRBV25-1 | TGTGCCAGCAGTGAATTTGCGGGGGCCTACAATGAGCAGTTCTTC | CASSEFAGAYNEQFF